This is a list of T cell receptor beta chains from one sample in a study of read filtering for tumor transcriptome and immune sequencing. Each CDR3 protein gets one entry after TCRdb re-called the reads with MiXCR. The sample has 20,000 to 30,000 distinct CDR3 sequences, under 25% seen once. The sequenced sample was a population of CD138-negative cells sorted from bone marrow. All receptors derive from a donor at least 40 years old with multiple myeloma. Each CDR3 is given with its conserved first and last residue. A D gene is named only where the DNA matches it firmly. Expanded clones get a size class; other rows say once, few or many, or leave the size out.

D,J,size,V,CDR3,DNA
.,TRBJ2-1,many,TRBV29-1,CSGFRDFSYNEQFF,TGCAGCGGATTCCGGGACTTTTCCTACAATGAGCAGTTCTTC
.,TRBJ1-1,few,TRBV25-1,CASSGGAYKAFF,TGTGCCAGCAGTGGGGGGGCATATAAAGCTTTCTTT
TRBD1,TRBJ2-1,medium-sized,TRBV6-5,CASTQGAGSNEQFF,TGTGCCAGCACCCAGGGGGCAGGGAGCAATGAGCAGTTCTTC
.,TRBJ1-1,.,TRBV5-5,CASSLSGMNTEAFF,TGTGCCAGCAGCTTGTCAGGGATGAACACTGAAGCTTTCTTT
TRBD2,TRBJ2-2,many,TRBV20-1,CSARGTSGVTGELFF,TGCAGTGCTAGAGGGACTAGCGGGGTCACCGGGGAGCTGTTTTTT
.,TRBJ2-2,many,TRBV7-2,CASSLPGELFF,TGTGCCAGCAGCTTGCCCGGGGAGCTGTTTTTT
.,TRBJ1-3,few,TRBV7-3,CASSLNPGDTIYF,TGTGCCAGCAGCTTAAATCCCGGGGACACCATATATTTT
TRBD2,TRBJ2-2,many,TRBV2,CASSGSGRSGGELFF,TGTGCCAGCAGTGGTAGCGGGAGGTCAGGCGGGGAGCTGTTTTTT
.,TRBJ2-1,.,TRBV20-1,CSASRLSARSGEQSF,TGCAGTGCTAGCCGTCTTAGCGCGAGATCGGGTGAGCAGTCCTTC
.,TRBJ1-1,many,TRBV20-1,CSARDQYRTEAFF,TGCAGTGCTAGGGACCAATATCGCACTGAAGCTTTCTTT
TRBD2,TRBJ2-3,many,TRBV5-1,CASSMGLAGATDTQYF,TGCGCCAGCAGCATGGGACTAGCGGGAGCCACAGATACGCAGTATTTT
.,TRBJ1-1,.,TRBV28,CASSTPGGENTEAFF,TGTGCCAGCAGCACCCCGGGAGGGGAGAACACTGAAGCTTTCTTT
TRBD2,TRBJ2-1,many,TRBV19,CATTGLAGSYEQFF,TGTGCCACAACCGGACTAGCGGGAAGCTATGAGCAGTTCTTC
.,TRBJ1-1,medium-sized,TRBV5-1,CASSLDGSGDTEAFF,TGCGCCAGCAGCTTGGATGGATCCGGGGACACTGAAGCTTTCTTT
.,TRBJ2-1,many,TRBV3-1,CASSQEGLALGNNEQFF,TGTGCCAGCAGCCAAGAAGGTCTCGCGCTGGGCAACAATGAGCAGTTCTTC
TRBD2,TRBJ2-3,.,TRBV28,CATYSGRDTDTQYF,TGTGCCACCTATAGCGGGAGAGACACAGATACGCAGTATTTT
.,TRBJ1-3,few,TRBV10-3,CAISDSGNTIYF,TGTGCCATCAGCGACTCTGGAAACACCATATATTTT
.,TRBJ1-4,many,TRBV5-1,CASSGGRTTNEKLFF,TGCGCCAGCAGCGGGGGCAGAACAACTAATGAAAAACTGTTTTTT
.,TRBJ2-3,many,TRBV6-2/TRBV6-3,CASSREIEVVADTQYF,TGTGCCAGCAGTAGGGAGATCGAGGTGGTAGCAGATACGCAGTATTTT
.,TRBJ2-1,medium-sized,TRBV19,CASRRSNRVSYNEQFF,TGTGCCAGTAGACGCTCTAACAGGGTCTCCTACAATGAGCAGTTCTTC
.,TRBJ2-5,many,TRBV7-8,CASSLVGGNGETQYF,TGTGCCAGCAGCTTAGTAGGCGGAAATGGAGAGACCCAGTACTTC
TRBD2,TRBJ2-7,.,TRBV11-2,CASGLPPRTSGRAEQYF,TGTGCCAGCGGCTTACCCCCCCGGACTAGCGGACGAGCCGAGCAGTACTTC